One T cell receptor (beta chain) is described in this entry. The data stem from a study of blood T cell repertoires in COVID-19. Study information: From the United States, Italy and Spain came samples of acute and convalescent COVID-19. In each case, the material was cDNA or gDNA derived from T cells, B-cell-depleted T cells, or PBMCs.

The method was immunoSEQ multiplex PCR; TCRdb's version includes in-frame clones alone and lacks a portion of them. The sample holds approximately 11,000 clones, 80% to 90% seen once. CDR1 is SGDLS, CDR2 YYNGEE, per germline. CDR3 size: 16 residues. J was trimmed by 6 bases and V by 0 bases; bases with no gene match: 2. The origin of this receptor is a human donor in a cohort sampled during active COVID-19. The specimen was peripheral blood. The rearrangement links TRBV9 to TRBJ2-1; 14 bases agree with TRBD2. The CDR3: CASSVGGLAGGNEQFF. The CDR3 nucleotides are TGTGCCAGCAGCGTAGGCGGACTAGCGGGAGGCAATGAGCAGTTCTTC.